The 20 T cell receptor beta chains listed next were all sequenced from one sample in a study of CD8+ T cells in alopecia areata. Regarding treatment: oral pan-JAK inhibitor, 5-10 mg twice daily. RNA extraction and reverse transcription yielded cDNA as sequencing template. Some clones are missing from TCRdb's copy, which holds only in-frame ones; the method was immunoSEQ multiplex PCR. Among about 74,000 clones, 29% were seen once, and the ten largest hold about 15%. Material: CD8+ T cells sorted from blood, obtained at week 4, from a patient treated with tofacitinib. The receptor source for this set is a human donor with alopecia areata.

This sequence joins TRBV7-9 and TRBJ1-2; maybe TRBD1 (6 bases). Trimming took off 3 bases at V and 3 bases at J, with 11 bases between the two ends. This CDR3 comprises 14 residues. Per the germline V gene, CDR1 is SEHNR and CDR2 is FQNEAQ (reference sequence). CDR3 DNA: TGTGCCAGCAGCTTTACAGGGCTCTACTATGGCTACACCTTC. Its protein is CASSFTGLYYGYTF.

The rearrangement links TRBV25-1 to TRBJ2-7; 8 bases are a match to TRBD2. The CDR3 length is 13 residues. V gave up 5 bases and J gave up 0 bases; unmatched junction bases: 0. CDR1 is MGHDK and CDR2 is SYGVNS in the germline V gene. CDR3 sequence (DNA): TGTGCCAGCAGTACTAGCGGCTCCTACGAGCAGTACTTC. It translates to CASSTSGSYEQYF.

This clone was seen more than once but under ten times. This chain uses TRBV13 with TRBJ2-7; D not certain. The germline V gene has CDR1 PRHDT and CDR2 FYEKMQ (reference sequence). This CDR3 spans 15 amino acids. V gave up 5 bases and J gave up 0 bases, with 14 bases separating them. The CDR3 nucleotides read TGTGCCAGCAGCCCAAGGGCCCAGAGCTCCTACGAGCAGTACTTC. Translated: CASSPRAQSSYEQYF.

Only one count was recorded for this clone. The chain couples TRBV9 to TRBJ2-7, with 9 bases matching TRBD2. Germline CDR1 SGDLS, CDR2 YYNGEE. CDR3 length: 14 residues. V lost 2 bases to trimming and J lost 5 bases; unmatched junction nucleotides: 5. CDR3 DNA: TGTGCCAGCAGCGTTAGCGGGAGCCCCCACGAGCAGTACTTC. Amino acid sequence: CASSVSGSPHEQYF.

This clone was counted between two and nine times. This sequence joins TRBV29-1 and TRBJ2-1; D uncertain. The CDR3 runs to 15 residues. CDR1 and CDR2 from the germline V gene are SQVTM and ANQGSEA. The V gene lost 6 bases and the J gene lost 2 bases, with 17 bases spanning the gap. The DNA of the CDR3 is TGCAGCGTCCCGGACGGGCCCCTTCCCTACAATGAGCAGTTCTTC. Translation: CSVPDGPLPYNEQFF.

This rearrangement joins TRBV7-2 to TRBJ2-7; D might be TRBD1 (8 bases). CDR3 size: 16 residues. V dropped 4 bases and J dropped 5 bases, with 21 bases sitting between them. Germline CDR1 and CDR2: SGHTA and FQGNSA. For the CDR3, the DNA is TGTGCCAGCAGCTATCCCTCGGGACAGGCGGGAGACGAGCAGTACTTC. This gives the protein CASSYPSGQAGDEQYF.

This clone was observed a handful of times. The CDR3 loop is CSARVGTEQFF. The CDR3, as DNA: TGCAGTGCTAGAGTGGGGACTGAGCAGTTCTTC. The chain links TRBV20-1 to TRBJ2-1; perhaps D is TRBD1 or TRBD2 (5 bases each). The CDR3 length is 11 residues. Trimming removed 1 base from V and 9 bases from J, with 7 bases in between. Germline V gene lookup returns CDR1 DFQATT and CDR2 SNEGSKA (reference sequence).

The chain recombines TRBV9 with TRBJ1-2; D call uncertain. The CDR3 covers 15 residues. Trimming pared 0 bases from V and 3 bases from J, leaving 12 bases between. The germline V gene encodes CDR1 SGDLS and CDR2 YYNGEE. The CDR3 nucleotides are TGTGCCAGCAGCGTAGGCGAGAGGGTTGACTATGGCTACACCTTC. Protein sequence: CASSVGERVDYGYTF.

The V call is TRBV29-1, the J call TRBJ2-1, with D perhaps matching TRBD1 or TRBD2 (5 bases each). Germline V gene data show CDR1 as SQVTM and CDR2 as ANQGSEA. The CDR3 loop spans 14 amino acids. Trimming pared 4 bases from V and 4 bases from J, leaving 14 bases between. The CDR3 DNA reads TGCAGCGTTGGGGCCGGGACCCCGTACAATGAGCAGTTCTTC. This codes for CSVGAGTPYNEQFF.

The sample holds one count of this clone. This chain connects TRBV7-8 to TRBJ2-5, with 10 bases matching TRBD2. V was clipped by 2 bases and J by 5 bases; unmatched bases: 5. This CDR3 has 15 residues. Germline values: CDR1 SGHVS, CDR2 FQNEAQ. The CDR3 reads CASSLTSGKVETQYF. The DNA for the CDR3 is TGTGCCAGCAGCTTAACTAGCGGGAAGGTGGAGACCCAGTACTTC.

This clone was counted between two and nine times. One junction end does not reproduce the germline sequence, and a read error may be involved. Written as DNA, the CDR3 is TGTGCCTGCCGGGACAGGGAGAGATCCTCCGAGCAGTACTTC. Translated: CACRDRERSSEQYF. The V call is TRBV30, the J call TRBJ2-7; 9 bases match TRBD1. The CDR3 is made up of 14 amino acids. Germline loops: CDR1 GTSNPN, CDR2 SVGIG (reference sequence).

V and J are TRBV29-1 and TRBJ1-2; D call uncertain. Germline V gene lookup returns CDR1 SQVTM and CDR2 ANQGSEA. The V gene lost 4 bases and the J gene lost 4 bases, with 13 bases spanning the gap. CDR3 length: 13 residues. CDR3 residues: CSVGGSEVYGYTF. For the CDR3, the DNA is TGCAGCGTTGGTGGCAGCGAAGTCTATGGCTACACCTTC.

The chain joins TRBV6-5 to TRBJ2-5, with a tentative D call TRBD1 (5 bases). The CDR3 contains 16 residues. Trimming stripped 0 bases from V and 5 bases from J, with 16 bases between. CDR1 is MNHEY and CDR2 is SVGAGI in the germline V gene. Written as DNA, the CDR3 is TGTGCCAGCAGTTACTCCCCCTCAGGGAAGGGGGAGACCCAGTACTTC. Its translation is CASSYSPSGKGETQYF.

The chain is built from TRBV4-1 and TRBJ2-2; 8 nucleotides line up with TRBD1. Trimming cost V 0 bases and J 5 bases; bases outside gene matches: 8. Germline CDR1 is MGHRA and CDR2 is YSYEKL. The CDR3 is 17 amino acids. CDR3: CASSQDPDRDMTGELFF. CDR3 sequence (DNA): TGCGCCAGCAGCCAAGATCCGGACAGGGATATGACCGGGGAGCTGTTTTTT.

This clone turned up a few times. V is TRBV14 and J is TRBJ2-4; maybe TRBD2 (6 bases). The ends were cut back, 0 bases at V and 6 bases at J, with 18 bases in the middle. CDR1 and CDR2 from the germline V gene are SGHDN and FVKESK. The CDR3 is 17 amino acids. CDR3 coding DNA: TGTGCCAGCAGCCAAGATCCCCCAGCGCCCGGGGGAAACATTCAGTACTTC. Its protein is CASSQDPPAPGGNIQYF.

The J gene is TRBJ2-2, the V gene TRBV7-9, with TRBD2 as a possible D gene (7 bases). V lost 5 bases and J 4 bases, leaving 17 bases between the germline ends. The CDR3 contains 16 residues. Germline V gene data show CDR1 as SEHNR and CDR2 as FQNEAQ (reference sequence). The CDR3 reads CASSPTGGHPTGELFF. Written as DNA, the CDR3 is TGTGCCAGCAGCCCGACGGGGGGACATCCCACCGGGGAGCTGTTTTTT.

This chain joins TRBV6-6 and TRBJ2-7, with D possibly TRBD1 on 6 matching bases. Trimming removed 7 bases from V and 7 bases from J, with 23 bases in between. The CDR3 runs to 15 residues. Germline V gene sequence: CDR1 MNHNY, CDR2 SVGAGI (reference sequence). CDR3 in DNA: TGTGCCAGCAAACTCGAAGGGAGTGGGGGCCTGGAGCAGTACTTC. Its translation: CASKLEGSGGLEQYF.

The table lists this clone with a few counts. This chain connects TRBV5-8 to TRBJ2-1; 13 nucleotides align to TRBD2. Looked up from germline, CDR1 is SGHTS and CDR2 is YDEGEE. Germline trimming cut 0 bases from V and 7 bases from J; bases unmatched to any gene: 1. CDR3 length equals 15 residues. The DNA for the CDR3 is TGTGCCAGCAGCTTGGGACTAGCGGGAGGAAATGAGCAGTTCTTC. Its translation: CASSLGLAGGNEQFF.

V is TRBV30 and J is TRBJ2-1, with 16 bases lining up with TRBD2. J was trimmed by 6 bases and V by 4 bases; bases with no gene match: 9. Germline loops: CDR1 GTSNPN, CDR2 SVGIG (reference sequence). The CDR3 consists of 17 residues. DNA of the CDR3: TGTGCCTGGACCCCTCCGGGACTAGCGGGAGGGCCCAATGAGCAGTTCTTC. Residues: CAWTPPGLAGGPNEQFF. Full variable domain (remainder filled in from reference TRBV30 and TRBJ2-1): SQTIHQWPATLVQPVGSPLSLECTVEGTSNPNLYWYRQAAGRGLQLLFYSVGIGQISSEVPQNLSASRPQDRQFILSSKKLLLSDSGFYLCAWTPPGLAGGPNEQFFGPGTRLTVL.

There are a few counts of this clone. The chain uses TRBV28 and TRBJ2-2; TRBD1 agrees at 12 bases. J lost 6 bases, V lost 6 bases, and 23 bases had no gene match. This CDR3 contains 21 residues. Germline V gives CDR1 MDHEN, CDR2 SYDVKM. CDR3: CASSLSITNTRDRGRSGELFF. The DNA for the CDR3 is TGTGCCAGCAGCCTCTCGATAACAAACACCCGGGACAGGGGGCGATCCGGGGAGCTGTTTTTT.